The TCR beta chain under discussion was sequenced for a study of memory CD4+ T cells and cytomegalovirus serostatus. General study points: Each of approximately 69 CMV-associated TCRbeta sequences occurred in one to five individuals.

Assay: immunoSEQ multiplex PCR; the TCRdb copy retains only in-frame clones and omits some. The data hold some 39,000 clones, with roughly 80% observed a single time. This clone has just one count. Its target is not known. The sort gate was single viable CD3+CD4+CD8-CD45RO+ cells for memory CD4+ T cells. V lost 5 bases to trimming and J lost 2 bases, with 5 bases between them. The CDR3 covers 12 residues. CDR1 is SEHNR, CDR2 FQNEAQ, per germline (reference sequence). The sequence was collected from an adult in good health and CMV-seronegative. This rearrangement joins TRBV7-9 to TRBJ2-3; unclear D gene. The sample consisted of memory CD4+ T cells from blood. CDR3 sequence (DNA): TGTGCCAGCAGCCGAAACACAGATACGCAGTATTTT. Translating it yields CASSRNTDTQYF.